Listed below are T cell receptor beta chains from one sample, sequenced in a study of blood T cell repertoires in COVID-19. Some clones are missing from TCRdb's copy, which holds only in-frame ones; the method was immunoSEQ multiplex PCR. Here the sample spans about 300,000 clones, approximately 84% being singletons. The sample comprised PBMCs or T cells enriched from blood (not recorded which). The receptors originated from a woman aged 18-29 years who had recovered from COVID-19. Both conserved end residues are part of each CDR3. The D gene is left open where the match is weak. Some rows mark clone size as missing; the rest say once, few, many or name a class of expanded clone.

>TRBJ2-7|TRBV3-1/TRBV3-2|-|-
CASSQWGRDRSYEQYF
TGTGCCAGCAGCCAATGGGGCAGAGACCGCTCCTACGAGCAGTACTTC
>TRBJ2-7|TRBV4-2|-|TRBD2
CASSPGLAGSYEQYF
TGTGCCAGCAGCCCGGGACTAGCGGGAAGCTACGAGCAGTACTTC
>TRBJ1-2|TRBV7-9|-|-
CASRSSSGVGYTF
TGTGCCAGCAGATCTTCGTCCGGGGTGGGCTACACCTTC
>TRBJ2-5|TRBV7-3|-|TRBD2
CASSILAGETQYF
TGTGCCAGCAGTATCCTAGCGGGAGAGACCCAGTACTTC
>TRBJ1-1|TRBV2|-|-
CASRTQGHEAFF
TGTGCCAGCAGAACACAGGGCCATGAAGCTTTCTTT
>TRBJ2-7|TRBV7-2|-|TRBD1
CASSFPGQGGKYF
TGTGCCAGCAGCTTTCCGGGACAGGGAGGAAAGTACTTC
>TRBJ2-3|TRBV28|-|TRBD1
CASSSRTGTDTQYF
TGTGCCAGCAGTTCCCGGACAGGTACAGATACGCAGTATTTT
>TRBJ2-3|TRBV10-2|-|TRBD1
CASSLRVGDTGGSTDTQYF
TGCGCCAGCAGCCTCCGAGTGGGGGATACAGGGGGGTCCACAGATACGCAGTATTTT
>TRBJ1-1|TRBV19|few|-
CASSWGPEAFF
TGTGCCAGTAGTTGGGGCCCTGAAGCTTTCTTT
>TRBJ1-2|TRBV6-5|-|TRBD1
CASSQTGKIYYGYTF
TGTGCCAGCAGCCAGACAGGGAAGATATACTATGGCTACACCTTC
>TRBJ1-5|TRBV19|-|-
CASSPQGGSGEPQHF
TGTGCCAGTAGTCCACAAGGCGGTTCAGGGGAGCCCCAGCATTTT
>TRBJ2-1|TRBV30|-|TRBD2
CARGEGYNEQFF
TGTGCCCGGGGGGAGGGGTACAATGAGCAGTTCTTC
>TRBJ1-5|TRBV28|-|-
CASSEDSSNQPQHF
TGTGCCAGCAGCGAGGACAGTAGCAATCAGCCCCAGCATTTT
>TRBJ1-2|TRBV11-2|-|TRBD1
CASSPLDRDYGYTF
TGTGCCAGCAGCCCTCTTGACAGGGACTATGGCTACACCTTC
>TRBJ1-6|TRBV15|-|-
CATSGSSYNSPLHF
TGTGCCACGTCAGGGTCCTCCTATAATTCACCCCTCCACTTT
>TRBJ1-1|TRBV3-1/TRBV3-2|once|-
CASSQIGNTEAFF
TGTGCCAGCAGCCAAATCGGGAACACTGAAGCTTTCTTT
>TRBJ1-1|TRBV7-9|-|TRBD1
CASRRQGGAEAFF
TGTGCCAGCAGGCGACAGGGAGGTGCTGAAGCTTTCTTT
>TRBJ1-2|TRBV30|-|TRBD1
CAWRETGGGGGYTF
TGTGCCTGGAGGGAGACAGGGGGAGGTGGTGGCTACACCTTC
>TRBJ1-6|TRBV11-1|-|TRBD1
CASSLAGTADSPLHF
TGTGCCAGCAGCTTAGCCGGGACAGCGGATTCACCCCTCCACTTT
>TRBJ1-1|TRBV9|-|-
CASSVVNSPAEAFF
TGTGCCAGCAGCGTAGTGAATAGCCCGGCTGAAGCTTTCTTT
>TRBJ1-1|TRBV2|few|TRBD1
CASRTGMRTEAFF
TGTGCCAGCAGGACAGGGATGAGAACTGAAGCTTTCTTT
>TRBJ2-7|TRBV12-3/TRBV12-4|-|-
CASSFNRYEQYF
TGTGCCAGCAGTTTTAACAGATACGAGCAGTACTTC
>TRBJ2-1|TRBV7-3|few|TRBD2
CASSSPGVAGGTANEQFF
TGTGCCAGCAGCTCCCCAGGGGTAGCGGGGGGGACGGCCAATGAGCAGTTCTTC
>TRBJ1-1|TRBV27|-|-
CASSLSGTVYTEAFF
TGTGCCAGCAGTTTAAGCGGGACGGTCTATACTGAAGCTTTCTTT
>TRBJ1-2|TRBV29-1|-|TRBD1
CSVDRGLSYGYTF
TGCAGCGTAGACAGGGGGCTTTCCTATGGCTACACCTTC
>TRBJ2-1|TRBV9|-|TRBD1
CASSVGTGGNEQFF
TGTGCCAGCAGCGTCGGGACAGGGGGCAATGAGCAGTTCTTC
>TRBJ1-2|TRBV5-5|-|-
CASSLRAGAINYGYTF
TGTGCCAGCAGTCTTCGGGCAGGGGCCATTAACTATGGCTACACCTTC
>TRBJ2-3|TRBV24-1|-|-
CATSDSVDRDFARTQYF
TGTGCCACCAGTGATTCGGTCGACAGGGACTTCGCCCGTACGCAGTATTTT
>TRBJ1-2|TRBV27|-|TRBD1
CASSSSTSGQGHRRGYTF
TGTGCCAGCAGTTCATCAACCTCTGGACAGGGGCACAGGAGAGGCTACACCTTC
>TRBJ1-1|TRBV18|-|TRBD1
CASSPGTGRMNTEAFF
TGTGCCAGCTCACCCGGGACAGGTAGAATGAACACTGAAGCTTTCTTT
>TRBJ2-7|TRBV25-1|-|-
CASSAGYEQYF
TGTGCCAGCAGTGCAGGGTACGAGCAGTACTTC
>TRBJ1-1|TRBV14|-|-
CASSSQGNTEAFF
TGTGCCAGCAGCTCTCAGGGTAACACTGAAGCTTTCTTT
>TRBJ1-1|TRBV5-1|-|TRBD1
CASSTYRGRAEAFF
TGCGCCAGCAGCACTTACAGGGGGCGGGCTGAAGCTTTCTTT
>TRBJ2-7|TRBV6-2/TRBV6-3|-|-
CASSGPELGLEEQYF
TGTGCCAGCAGTGGCCCGGAACTAGGCTTGGAGGAGCAGTACTTC
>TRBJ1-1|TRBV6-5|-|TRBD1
CASSSLPGQSEAFF
TGTGCCAGCAGTTCTCTACCGGGACAGAGTGAAGCTTTCTTT
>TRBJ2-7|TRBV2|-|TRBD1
CASTVPDRTTTYEQYF
TGTGCCAGCACCGTACCGGACAGGACAACAACCTACGAGCAGTACTTC
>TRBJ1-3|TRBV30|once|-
CAWSGDHAGTIYF
TGTGCCTGGAGTGGCGATCACGCTGGCACCATATATTTT
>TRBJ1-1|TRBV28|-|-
CASKFTGKNTEAFF
TGTGCCAGCAAGTTTACGGGAAAGAACACTGAAGCTTTCTTT
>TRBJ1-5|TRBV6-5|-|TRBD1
CASSSFGTGQPQHF
TGTGCCAGCAGTTCATTCGGGACAGGACAGCCCCAGCATTTT
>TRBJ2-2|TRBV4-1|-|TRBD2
CASSQDPPGTSGRNGELFF
TGCGCCAGCAGCCAAGATCCCCCCGGGACTAGCGGGAGGAACGGGGAGCTGTTTTTT
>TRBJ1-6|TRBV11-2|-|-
CASSLFSGSGSPLHF
TGTGCCAGCAGCTTATTTTCAGGGTCCGGGTCACCCCTCCACTTT